The present entry profiles one T cell receptor (beta chain) with its context. The sample belongs to a study of blood T cell repertoires in COVID-19. The overall study: T cells, B-cell-depleted T cells, or PBMCs supplied cDNA or gDNA.

This CDR3 is built from 15 residues. Trimming removed 0 bases from V and 0 bases from J, with 6 bases in between. Germline-derived CDR1 and CDR2 are SGHDT and YYEEEE. Source study methods: For nucleated cells, counts were estimated from reference gene primer amplification. Sequenced by immunoSEQ multiplex PCR; TCRdb stores in-frame clones only, minus some. Clone size and the V and J calls come from that table; the DNA yielded D and trimming. The sample lists more than 200,000 clones, approximately 90% occurring once. Seattle participants joined during active infection and were tracked over time. The chain couples TRBV5-6 to TRBJ1-4; unclear D gene. This clonotype originated in a man aged 50-59 years with COVID-19, enrolled during active disease. Sequencing input: peripheral blood. The CDR3 spells CASSLAPATNEKLFF. The CDR3 DNA reads as TGTGCCAGCAGCTTGGCCCCGGCAACTAATGAAAAACTGTTTTTT.